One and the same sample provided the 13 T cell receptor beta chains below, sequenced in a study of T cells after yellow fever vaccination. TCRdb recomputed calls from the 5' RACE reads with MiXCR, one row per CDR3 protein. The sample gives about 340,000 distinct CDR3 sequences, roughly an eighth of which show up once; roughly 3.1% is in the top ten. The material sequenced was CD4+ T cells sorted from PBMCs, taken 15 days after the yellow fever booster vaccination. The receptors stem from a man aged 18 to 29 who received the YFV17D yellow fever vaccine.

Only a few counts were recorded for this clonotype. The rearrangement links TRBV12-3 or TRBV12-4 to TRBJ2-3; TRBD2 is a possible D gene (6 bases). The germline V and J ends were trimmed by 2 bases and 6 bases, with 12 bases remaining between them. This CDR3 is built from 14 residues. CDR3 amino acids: CASSLPRGSDTQYF. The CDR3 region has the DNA TGTGCCAGCAGTTTACCCCGGGGGTCCGATACGCAGTATTTT.

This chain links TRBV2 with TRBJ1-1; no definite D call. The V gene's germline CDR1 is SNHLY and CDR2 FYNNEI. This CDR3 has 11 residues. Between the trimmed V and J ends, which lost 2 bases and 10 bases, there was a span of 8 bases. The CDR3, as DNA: TGTGCCAGCAGTGAATCTCTAGGAGCTTTCTTT. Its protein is CASSESLGAFF.

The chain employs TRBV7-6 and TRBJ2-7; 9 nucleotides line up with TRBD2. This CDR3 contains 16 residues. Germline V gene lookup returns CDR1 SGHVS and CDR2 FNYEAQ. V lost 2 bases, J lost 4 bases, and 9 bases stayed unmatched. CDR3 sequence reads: CASSLLISGGTYEQYF. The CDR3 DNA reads TGTGCCAGCAGCTTATTAATTAGCGGGGGCACTTACGAGCAGTACTTC.

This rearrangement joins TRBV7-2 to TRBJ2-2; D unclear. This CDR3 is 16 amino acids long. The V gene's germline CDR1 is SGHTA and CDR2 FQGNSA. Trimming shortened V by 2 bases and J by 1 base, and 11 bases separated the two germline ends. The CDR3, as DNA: TGTGCCAGCAGCTTATTTGTAGGAGAGAACACCGGGGAGCTGTTTTTT. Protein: CASSLFVGENTGELFF. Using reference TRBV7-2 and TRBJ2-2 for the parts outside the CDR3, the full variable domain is GAGVSQSPSNKVTEKGKDVELRCDPISGHTALYWYRQSLGQGLEFLIYFQGNSAPDKSGLPSDRFSAERTGGSVSTLTIQRTQQEDSAVYLCASSLFVGENTGELFFGEGSRLTVL.

The CDR3 loop is CASSVAGGGYNEQFF. Written as DNA, the CDR3 is TGTGCCAGCAGCGTAGCGGGGGGTGGCTACAATGAGCAGTTCTTC. The V gene is TRBV9, the J gene TRBJ2-1; TRBD2 aligns across 7 bases. This CDR3 has 15 residues. The germline V gene has CDR1 SGDLS and CDR2 YYNGEE. Losses at the gene ends were 0 bases for V and 3 bases for J; bases not matched to a gene: 3.

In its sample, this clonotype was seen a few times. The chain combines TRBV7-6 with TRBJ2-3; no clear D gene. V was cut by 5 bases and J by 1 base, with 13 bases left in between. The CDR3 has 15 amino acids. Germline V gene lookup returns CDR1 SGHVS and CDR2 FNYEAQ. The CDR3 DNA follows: TGTGCCAGCAGCCTCTGGACCCTAGGCACAGATACGCAGTATTTT. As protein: CASSLWTLGTDTQYF.

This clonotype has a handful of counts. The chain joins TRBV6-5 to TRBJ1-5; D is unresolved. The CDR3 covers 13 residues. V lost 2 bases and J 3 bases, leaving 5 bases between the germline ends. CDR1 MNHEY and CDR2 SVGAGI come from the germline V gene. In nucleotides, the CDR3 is TGTGCCAGCAGTTACCAGTTCAATCAGCCCCAGCATTTT. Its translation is CASSYQFNQPQHF.

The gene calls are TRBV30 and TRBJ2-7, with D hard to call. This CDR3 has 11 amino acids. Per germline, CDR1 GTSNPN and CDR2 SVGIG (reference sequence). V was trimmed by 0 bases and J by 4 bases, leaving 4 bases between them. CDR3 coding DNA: TGTGCCTGGAGTGTAGGGTACGAGCAGTACTTC. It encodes CAWSVGYEQYF.

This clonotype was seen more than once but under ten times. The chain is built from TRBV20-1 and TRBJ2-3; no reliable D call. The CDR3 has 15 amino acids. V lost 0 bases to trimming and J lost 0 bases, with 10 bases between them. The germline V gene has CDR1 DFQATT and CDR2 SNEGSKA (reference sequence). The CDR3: CSARDGVVSTDTQYF. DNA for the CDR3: TGCAGTGCTAGAGATGGGGTCGTTAGCACAGATACGCAGTATTTT.

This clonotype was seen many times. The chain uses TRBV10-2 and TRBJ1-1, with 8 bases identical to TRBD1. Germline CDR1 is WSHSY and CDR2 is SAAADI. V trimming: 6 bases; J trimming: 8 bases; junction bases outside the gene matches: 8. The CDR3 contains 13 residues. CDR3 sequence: CASSLGQGSEAFF. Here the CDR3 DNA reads TGCGCCAGCAGCCTCGGACAGGGCTCCGAAGCTTTCTTT.

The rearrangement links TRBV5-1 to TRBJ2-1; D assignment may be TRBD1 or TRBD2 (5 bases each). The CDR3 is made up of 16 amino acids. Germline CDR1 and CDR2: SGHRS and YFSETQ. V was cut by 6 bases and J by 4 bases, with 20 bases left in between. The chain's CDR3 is CASTPRGDGHYNEQFF. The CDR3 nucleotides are TGCGCCAGCACGCCTCGGGGAGACGGACATTACAATGAGCAGTTCTTC.

CDR3 sequence: CASSDSTPGVYGYTF. CDR3 DNA: TGTGCCAGCAGTGACTCGACTCCCGGTGTTTATGGCTACACCTTC. V usage is TRBV25-1 and J usage is TRBJ1-2; D is ambiguous. The CDR3 runs 15 residues. Germline V CDR1 and CDR2: MGHDK, SYGVNS. V lost 3 bases, J lost 5 bases, and 16 bases lay in between.

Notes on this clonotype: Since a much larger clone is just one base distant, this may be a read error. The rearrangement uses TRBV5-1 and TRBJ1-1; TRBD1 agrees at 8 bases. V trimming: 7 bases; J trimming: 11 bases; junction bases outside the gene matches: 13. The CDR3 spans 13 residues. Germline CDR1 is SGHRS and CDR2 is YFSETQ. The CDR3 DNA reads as TGCGCCAGCGTATACGACCAGGGGGCGGATGCTTTCTTT. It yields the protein CASVYDQGADAFF.